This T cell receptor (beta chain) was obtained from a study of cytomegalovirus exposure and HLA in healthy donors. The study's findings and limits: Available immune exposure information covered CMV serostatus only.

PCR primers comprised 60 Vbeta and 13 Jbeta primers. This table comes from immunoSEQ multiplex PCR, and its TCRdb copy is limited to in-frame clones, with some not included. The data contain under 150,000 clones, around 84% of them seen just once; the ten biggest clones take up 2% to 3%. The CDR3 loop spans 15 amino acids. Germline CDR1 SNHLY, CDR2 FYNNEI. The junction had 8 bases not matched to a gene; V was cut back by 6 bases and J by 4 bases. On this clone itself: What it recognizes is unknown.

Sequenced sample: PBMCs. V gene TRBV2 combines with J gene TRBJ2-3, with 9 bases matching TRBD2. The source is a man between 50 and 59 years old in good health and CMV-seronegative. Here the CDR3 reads CASRRGGGASDTQYF. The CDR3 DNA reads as TGTGCCAGCAGGAGGGGCGGGGGGGCTTCAGATACGCAGTATTTT.